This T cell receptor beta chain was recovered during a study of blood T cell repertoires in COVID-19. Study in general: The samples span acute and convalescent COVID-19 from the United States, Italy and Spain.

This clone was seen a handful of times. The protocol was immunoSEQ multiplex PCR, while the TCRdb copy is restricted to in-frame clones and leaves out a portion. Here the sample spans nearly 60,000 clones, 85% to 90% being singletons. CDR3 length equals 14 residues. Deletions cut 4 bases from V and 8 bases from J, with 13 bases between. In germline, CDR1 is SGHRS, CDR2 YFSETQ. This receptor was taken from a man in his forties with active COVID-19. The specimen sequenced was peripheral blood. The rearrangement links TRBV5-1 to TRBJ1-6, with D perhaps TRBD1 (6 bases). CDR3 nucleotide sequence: TGCGCCAGCAGCGCACAGGGTACCGATTCACCCCTCCACTTT. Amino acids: CASSAQGTDSPLHF.